This entry is about one TCR beta chain. Antigen unknown. Oncomine TCR Beta short-read sequencing was applied to DNA from cultured CD4+ T cells. TCRdb reprocessed the PCR reads via MiXCR and lists one record per CDR3 protein. The table has some 15,000 distinct CDR3 sequences, approximately 52% seen once. V shed 3 bases and J shed 8 bases, with 7 bases lying between them. The CDR3 has 12 amino acids. Germline CDR1 KGHSH, CDR2 LQKENI. As for treatment: roughly 10-day PBMC culture with coronavirus spike peptide pools or control peptides (ViraFEST assay). This sample stems from a study of vaccination and CD4 T cells after COVID-19. Study outcomes and limitations: A median roughly 87% of convalescent patients' SARS-CoV-2-reactive clones emerged only after vaccination.

Sequences were obtained from CD4+ T cells from blood, cultured in vitro. J is TRBJ2-2 and V is TRBV18, with D hard to call. This TCR was sampled from a human donor who had recovered from COVID-19. The DNA for the CDR3 is TGTGCCAGCTCACCCGGACCTGGGGAGCTGTTTTTT. Residues: CASSPGPGELFF. The full variable domain, rest sourced from reference TRBV18 and TRBJ2-2, is NAGVMQNPRHLVRRRGQEARLRCSPMKGHSHVYWYRQLPEEGLKFMVYLQKENIIDESGMPKERFSAEFPKEGPSILRIQQVVRGDSAAYFCASSPGPGELFFGEGSRLTVL.